This T cell receptor (beta chain) derives from a study of shared clonotypes between healthy human individuals. The CDR3 contains 14 residues. V lost 5 bases, J lost 4 bases, and 14 bases lay in between. Germline CDR1 and CDR2: MNHEY and SVGAGI. This clone is a singleton in its sample. The data were produced by immunoSEQ multiplex PCR, yet TCRdb's version contains in-frame clones alone and is incomplete. The sample records about 460,000 clones, roughly three quarters being singletons. The TCR originated in a woman aged 35 to 49 in good health. Some clones in this sample may be carry-over from other donors' samples. Material: PBMCs. The rearrangement uses TRBV6-5 and TRBJ1-1; perhaps TRBD1 as D (5 bases). The CDR3 bases are TGTGCCAGCAGTCTCCAGTCGGGGGGCACTGAAGCTTTCTTT. Translation: CASSLQSGGTEAFF.